This TCR beta chain was identified in a study of cytomegalovirus exposure and HLA in healthy donors. For the study at large: Roughly 80 million unique TCRs from HLA-typed donors made up an early data release.

The study, taken as a whole, reports: A missense DCLRE1C variant was associated with V- and J-gene trimming of TCR beta chains in a later analysis, and an independent cohort replicated the association. A cluster of highly shared sequence variants was likely a sequencing artifact.

As regards this clone: The antigen is not known.

PCR used 60 Vbeta primers and 13 Jbeta primers. The data were produced by immunoSEQ multiplex PCR, yet TCRdb's version contains in-frame clones alone and is incomplete. The sample includes under 200,000 clones, about 80% of them seen just once. The CDR3 loop spans 13 amino acids. With 2 bases removed from V and 5 bases from J, the gap between germline ends came to 10 bases. The germline CDR1 and CDR2 sequences are SGHRS and YFSETQ. This chain joins TRBV5-1 and TRBJ2-5; D uncertain. The receptor's source is a woman aged 50 to 60 in good health and CMV-seronegative. Sequences were obtained from PBMCs. The CDR3 DNA sequence: TGCGCCAGCAGCTTTGACATCGCGGAGACCCAGTACTTC. As protein: CASSFDIAETQYF.